This entry features one TCR beta chain sequence. What antigen it recognizes has not been identified. Base qualities are not at hand, and no much larger clone is one base apart. This sample was taken from a study of blood T cells in healthy people across ages (dated by TCRdb to the mid-2010s). About the full investigation: In model experiments, roughly one uniquely barcoded TCR beta cDNA molecule per two T cells was captured by template switching. The donors were divided into four age groups: young (average around 17 years), middle-aged (roughly 40), aged (roughly 60) and long-lived (about 80). For two donors (one aged 18 to 30 and one aged 80 or older), the study analyzed two additional independent replicas of 1 million unique cDNA reads from the same blood draw. The study measured age-related changes in TCR beta repertoire diversity using deep sequencing normalized with unique cDNA molecular identifiers. Donors of different ages were randomly distributed across sequencing lanes to avoid experimental bias.

The donors were roughly 39 Caucasian individuals from Russia, aged 6 to 90 years, who were systemically healthy. Each donor gave around 9 milliliters of peripheral blood, collected into EDTA-treated Vacutainer tubes. PBMCs were isolated by Ficoll-Paque density-gradient centrifugation, with at least 7 million obtained per sample. Total RNA was extracted from PBMCs with Trizol reagent, with at least 6 micrograms obtained per sample. Naive CD45RAhigh/CD27high T cell percentages were measured by flow cytometry on a PBMC aliquot from every donor. Library preparation employed 5' RACE. TCRdb records Illumina HiSeq 2500 as the sequencer. The second PCR ran for about 6 to 11 cycles and used a J-beta primer mix along with a sample-barcoded 5' primer. A template-switch 5' adaptor carrying 12 random nucleotides introduced a unique molecular identifier onto each TCR beta cDNA molecule. At least 2.5 million CDR3-containing paired-end reads were obtained from each sample. First-strand cDNA synthesis was performed from all RNA using the Mint cDNA synthesis kit, with priming by a TRBC-specific oligonucleotide. Following uracil-DNA glycosylase treatment, a first 18-cycle PCR with universal primers M1SS and BC2_uni_R was performed on all cDNA. Per the source publication's procedure: Each sample was normalized by randomly selecting 1 million high-quality reads, each carrying a distinct molecular identifier. Reads sharing molecular identifiers were discarded rather than binned into consensus sequences. MiTCR, set to a Q25 quality threshold and the strictest error-elimination algorithm, was used for CDR3 identification, clonotype clustering and error correction. A nonparametric unseen species model with Euler transformation was used to estimate a lower bound on total TCR beta diversity. TCRdb cleaned the public reads at Q25 with fastp, built clones with MiXCR and kept in-frame beta chains. When rows share a CDR3 protein, they turn into one entry using the most common DNA and genes. What appears here as the V and J calls and clone size reflects TCRdb's work, not the paper's. The sample table contains some 550,000 distinct CDR3 sequences; only one count was recorded for under 55% of them. The top ten hold approximately 23% of the sample.

Trimming takes 2 bases from V and 0 bases from J, and the germline ends sit 14 bases apart. Its CDR3 holds 15 amino acids, cysteine through phenylalanine. Just CDR3 DNA is preserved here, 45 bases in frame from base 1. From a lookup of the germline V gene (reference sequence), CDR1 and CDR2 are DFQATT and SNEGSKA. General conclusions and limits of the study: Observed TCR beta diversity correlated strongly with the percentage of naive T cells measured by flow cytometry. As age increased, observed TCR beta diversity per million T cells dropped in a roughly linear way, and a significant reduction was already evident by age 40. Bulk unsorted PBMC profiling prevented conclusive comparison of naive and antigen-experienced compartments. The CMV infection status of donors was not known, potentially confounding age-related changes in expanded clonotypes. Estimates of total diversity based on one million sequenced T cells were regarded as lower bounds and as underestimates. Compared with the aged group, the long-lived group had more naive CD4+ T cells, fewer expanded clones and increased TCR diversity, a pattern suggesting age selection.

The sample consisted of blood. The sequence is built from TRBV20-1 and TRBJ2-7; the best D guess is TRBD1, with 5 bases matching. The source is a man of 80 years or more in good health. The CDR3 amino acid sequence is: CSARSADIGSYEQYF. In nucleotides, the sequence is TGCAGTGCTAGATCCGCGGACATTGGCTCCTACGAGCAGTACTTC.